This T cell receptor (beta chain) was identified during a study of long-term antiretroviral therapy in people with HIV (dated 2022 in TCRdb). With respect to the entire study: The earliest samples were collected roughly a decade before the 2015 WHO recommendation for immediate ART, at a time when ART was usually postponed until CD4 counts fell. Test extractions of a monoclonal T-cell line alongside about 35 polyclonal samples showed no cross-contamination during QIAcube processing. Whether ART initiation and durable HIV suppression were associated with changes in peripheral blood TRB repertoire composition and diversity was tested in a retrospective serial study. Of the 30 participants with HIV, roughly 10 were female. The cohort contributed under 200 cryopreserved PBMC samples from 30 to 35 adults with confirmed HIV infection, collected serially over a mean of 6 years (range 1-12). Points the paper makes about the study in general: No data were available on ART adherence, viral resistance or therapy changes, limiting inferences about post-ART repertoire changes. A significant increase in TRB diversity was found to be associated with ART initiation, although TRB diversity was observed to remain significantly below that of transplant donor controls even after long-term ART. The repertoire was dominated across all time points by expanded TRB clones identified before ART initiation, although this dominance was seen to fluctuate and to decrease in many PLHIV after ART. Since PBMC availability was limited, sequencing covered only the TCR beta chain, with no alpha chain pairing. Because pre-ART samples had limited cell numbers, unsorted PBMC were profiled rather than sorted CD4+ and CD8+ T cells. The samples were dated from about 2004 to 2018, and the ART regimens that were used may be less effective than current ART regimens. HIV repertoires had narrower CDR3 length ranges than controls, and the network structure suggested an antigen-experienced repertoire that shifted only slightly toward naive after ART.

To note about this clone: What antigen it recognizes has not been identified. The input lacks base qualities; no much larger clone sits a single base away.

To be included, a participant needed at least one PBMC sample from before ART initiation plus at least two post-ART samples. Treatment was received in the United States of America by all participants with HIV. Before DNA extraction, cryopreserved samples containing 1-10 million PBMC were thawed and washed. At the time of the earliest PBMC sample, participants with HIV were aged between about 20 and 54 years. PBMC samples were contributed by each participant from 1-4 timepoints before ART initiation and 2-8 timepoints after ART initiation, with a median of 7 samples. For every participant, serial HIV viral load, CD4+ T-cell count, ART history and demographic data were obtained. Genomic DNA was extracted from unsorted PBMC with a Qiagen kit on a QIAcube, with processing performed in batches of 12 samples. The CDR3 numbers 14 residues from cysteine through phenylalanine. Only the CDR3 DNA stays, 42 bases, in frame from base 1. CDR1 GTSNPN and CDR2 SVGIG were looked up in the germline V gene (reference sequence). V is pruned by 3 bases and J by 2 bases, leaving 1 base of the junction without a gene match.

The immunoSEQ hsTCRB v3.0 assay was used at survey level resolution for TRB variable region sequencing. The targeted TRB sequencing depth was about 35,000-55,000 T-cell genomes per sample. Pooled TRB libraries were sequenced on an Illumina MiSeq with a v3 150-cycle kit. In the paper's pipeline: Repertoire analysis was run in R within a reproducible Nextflow workflow that covered QC, data transformation and analysis. LymphoSeq2, an R package for exploring AIRR-Seq data, was used to implement custom analyses. A few samples that yielded fewer than 5000 total TRB sequences were excluded, so that 188 HIV repertoires were analyzed. Among the approximately 180 retained HIV repertoires, 55 to 65 were collected before ART initiation and 129 were collected after ART initiation. Each repertoire was downsampled to 5000 TRB nucleotide sequences, and summary statistics were averaged across 100 downsampling iterations. The analysis kept only TRB sequences whose CDR3 regions were at least seven amino acids long. Diversity was measured with a Shannon entropy-derived clonality score and the Gini coefficient. In repertoire networks, the top 5000 CDR3 amino acid sequences were linked whenever an edit distance of one separated two sequences. GLIPH2 predicted antigen specificity groups and MHC restriction for TRB CDR3 amino acid sequences. To flag known CMV, EBV, HIV or tissue antigen associations, CDR3 amino acid sequences were matched against VDJdb and McPAS-TCR. Pre-ART, post-ART and control groups were compared with Wilcoxon signed-rank tests and Holm-Bonferroni correction. What TCRdb holds here is the immuneACCESS table cut down to in-frame rearrangements. Part of the clones is not present; checked against another copy, under half of the missing clones reflect an unresolved V gene, and the others are unexplained. V, J and clone size derive from that table, while D and trimming were established from the DNA sequence. The sample includes fewer than 30,000 clones, with about 91% observed a single time. Clones ranked in the top ten supply 8% to 9.5% of the sample.

The chain uses TRBV30 and TRBJ2-3; TRBD2 lines up with 11 middle nucleotides. This sequence was found in a man in his fifties or sixties with HIV. The material was unsorted PBMCs, obtained 1.8 years before starting antiretroviral therapy. The bases are TGTGCCTGGAGACTAGCGGGGGCCACAGATACGCAGTATTTT. This yields the protein CAWRLAGATDTQYF.